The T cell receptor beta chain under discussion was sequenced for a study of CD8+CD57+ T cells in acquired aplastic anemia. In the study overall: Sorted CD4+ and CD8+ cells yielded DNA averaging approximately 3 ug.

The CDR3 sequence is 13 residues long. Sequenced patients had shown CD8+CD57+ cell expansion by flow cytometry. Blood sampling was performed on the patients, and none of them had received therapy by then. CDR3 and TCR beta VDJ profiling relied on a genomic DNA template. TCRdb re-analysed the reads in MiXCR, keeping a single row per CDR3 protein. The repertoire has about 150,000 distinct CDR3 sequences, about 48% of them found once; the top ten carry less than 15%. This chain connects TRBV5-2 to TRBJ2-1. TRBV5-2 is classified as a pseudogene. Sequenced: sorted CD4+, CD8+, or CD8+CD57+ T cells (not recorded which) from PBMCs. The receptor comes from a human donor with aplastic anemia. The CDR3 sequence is CASNSLGNNEQFF. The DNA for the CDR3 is TGTGCCAGCAACTCCTTGGGTAACAATGAGCAGTTCTTC.